These T cell receptor beta chains were read from a single sample in a study of cytomegalovirus exposure and HLA in healthy donors. TCRdb's table, derived via immunoSEQ multiplex PCR, lists solely in-frame clones and lacks some. Seen here are around 130,000 clones, around 70% observed once, and the top ten hold approximately 6.3%. Input material: PBMCs. These receptor sequences come from a man aged 35-49 years in good health and CMV-seropositive. Each CDR3 is given with its conserved first and last residue. D genes are given only for firm matches. Some rows have no size entry. The others give once, few or many, or a class for an expanded clone.

size: once
D: TRBD1
V: TRBV10-3
J: TRBJ2-7
CDR3: CAISDPATGAPYEQYF
DNA: TGTGCCATCAGTGACCCAGCCACAGGGGCCCCCTACGAGCAGTACTTC

size: .
D: TRBD1
V: TRBV7-9
J: TRBJ1-2
CDR3: CASSFLDRGYGYTF
DNA: TGTGCCAGCAGCTTTTTGGACAGGGGGTATGGCTACACCTTC

size: .
D: TRBD1
V: TRBV18
J: TRBJ2-2
CDR3: CASSPPDRANTGELFF
DNA: TGTGCCAGCTCACCACCCGACAGGGCGAACACCGGGGAGCTGTTTTTT

size: .
D: .
V: TRBV5-1
J: TRBJ2-3
CDR3: CASSLFVGGLGNPDTQYF
DNA: TGCGCCAGCAGCTTGTTTGTTGGAGGTTTGGGAAATCCGGATACGCAGTATTTT

size: .
D: TRBD2
V: TRBV5-1
J: TRBJ2-7
CDR3: CASSSGGSLSYEQYF
DNA: TGCGCCAGCAGCTCCGGGGGGTCCCTTTCCTACGAGCAGTACTTC

size: few
D: TRBD2
V: TRBV6-1
J: TRBJ2-7
CDR3: CASSESAGGAYEQYF
DNA: TGTGCCAGCAGTGAATCTGCGGGAGGGGCCTACGAGCAGTACTTC

size: .
D: TRBD1
V: TRBV10-2
J: TRBJ2-2
CDR3: CASSPGTGPGELFF
DNA: TGCGCCAGCAGCCCCGGGACAGGGCCCGGGGAGCTGTTTTTT

size: .
D: .
V: TRBV5-4
J: TRBJ1-1
CDR3: CASSSRGIGNTEAFF
DNA: TGTGCCAGCAGCTCCCGCGGGATCGGAAACACTGAAGCTTTCTTT

size: .
D: TRBD1
V: TRBV10-3
J: TRBJ1-2
CDR3: CKRDSFGVNYGYTF
DNA: TGCAAACGGGACAGCTTTGGGGTTAACTATGGCTACACCTTC

size: .
D: TRBD2
V: TRBV28
J: TRBJ2-7
CDR3: CASSSPSGTSGQTHEQYF
DNA: TGTGCCAGCAGTTCCCCCTCCGGGACTAGCGGCCAAACCCACGAGCAGTACTTC

size: .
D: .
V: TRBV10-3
J: TRBJ1-5
CDR3: CAISGTADQPQHF
DNA: TGTGCCATCAGTGGGACAGCCGATCAGCCCCAGCATTTT

size: .
D: .
V: TRBV5-4
J: TRBJ1-2
CDR3: CASSLLAGDGYTF
DNA: TGTGCCAGCAGCTTGCTTGCGGGGGACGGCTACACCTTC

size: .
D: .
V: TRBV27
J: TRBJ1-1
CDR3: CASRLTGPNTEAFF
DNA: TGTGCCAGCAGGCTCACAGGGCCGAACACTGAAGCTTTCTTT

size: .
D: TRBD2
V: TRBV2
J: TRBJ2-1
CDR3: CASSYLLLADEQFF
DNA: TGTGCCAGCAGTTACTTACTCCTAGCGGATGAGCAGTTCTTC

size: .
D: TRBD1
V: TRBV10-3
J: TRBJ1-1
CDR3: CAIRTGGRVEAFF
DNA: TGTGCCATAAGAACAGGGGGCAGGGTTGAAGCTTTCTTT

size: .
D: TRBD2
V: TRBV10-3
J: TRBJ2-1
CDR3: CAISESGRGAGNEQFF
DNA: TGTGCCATCAGTGAGTCGGGGCGGGGGGCAGGCAATGAGCAGTTCTTC

size: .
D: TRBD1
V: TRBV5-1
J: TRBJ2-3
CDR3: CASSPGQGADTQYF
DNA: TGCGCCAGCAGCCCCGGACAGGGAGCAGATACGCAGTATTTT

size: .
D: TRBD1
V: TRBV28
J: TRBJ1-1
CDR3: CASSKRTGGEAFF
DNA: TGTGCCAGCAGTAAGCGGACAGGGGGAGAAGCTTTCTTT

size: .
D: .
V: TRBV14
J: TRBJ1-4
CDR3: CASSPQPVLTGEKLFF
DNA: TGTGCCAGCAGCCCCCAACCCGTCCTAACGGGTGAAAAACTGTTTTTT

size: .
D: TRBD1
V: TRBV7-2
J: TRBJ2-7
CDR3: CASSFTGDSYEQYF
DNA: TGTGCCAGCAGCTTTACAGGGGATTCCTACGAGCAGTACTTC

size: .
D: TRBD2
V: TRBV27
J: TRBJ2-5
CDR3: CASSSLAVWGETQYF
DNA: TGTGCCAGCAGTTCGCTAGCGGTTTGGGGAGAGACCCAGTACTTC

size: .
D: .
V: TRBV9
J: TRBJ2-1
CDR3: CASSVGNTPNEQFF
DNA: TGTGCCAGCAGCGTAGGTAACACCCCCAATGAGCAGTTCTTC

size: few
D: TRBD1
V: TRBV4-2
J: TRBJ2-7
CDR3: CASSQGQGTYEQYF
DNA: TGTGCCAGCAGCCAGGGACAGGGCACCTACGAGCAGTACTTC

size: .
D: .
V: TRBV6-1
J: TRBJ1-1
CDR3: CASSERGSLNTEAFF
DNA: TGTGCCAGCAGTGAACGCGGAAGTCTGAACACTGAAGCTTTCTTT

size: .
D: .
V: TRBV13
J: TRBJ2-6
CDR3: CASSLRGTSSISGANVLTF
DNA: TGTGCCAGCAGCCTAAGGGGGACATCCTCAATAAGTGGGGCCAACGTCCTGACTTTC

size: .
D: TRBD1
V: TRBV27
J: TRBJ2-7
CDR3: CASSTPPGQGVYEQYF
DNA: TGTGCCAGCAGTACCCCCCCCGGACAGGGGGTCTACGAGCAGTACTTC

size: few
D: .
V: TRBV6-1
J: TRBJ2-1
CDR3: CASALEDEQFF
DNA: TGTGCCAGCGCTCTGGAGGATGAGCAGTTCTTC

size: .
D: .
V: TRBV9
J: TRBJ2-7
CDR3: CASSVDPSGDYEQYF
DNA: TGTGCCAGCAGCGTCGACCCCAGCGGAGACTACGAGCAGTACTTC

size: .
D: TRBD2
V: TRBV30
J: TRBJ2-1
CDR3: CAWKGRTSGGQGWVSYNEQFF
DNA: TGTGCCTGGAAGGGGCGGACTAGCGGGGGGCAGGGTTGGGTTTCCTACAATGAGCAGTTCTTC

size: .
D: .
V: TRBV5-1
J: TRBJ1-3
CDR3: CASSPGGDGNTIYF
DNA: TGCGCCAGCAGCCCGGGGGGAGACGGAAACACCATATATTTT

size: .
D: .
V: TRBV18
J: TRBJ1-2
CDR3: CASSSGGVMEGYTF
DNA: TGTGCCAGCTCATCCGGGGGAGTGATGGAGGGCTACACCTTC

size: .
D: .
V: TRBV2
J: TRBJ2-6
CDR3: CASMRAEASSGANVLTF
DNA: TGTGCCAGCATGCGGGCAGAAGCTTCTTCTGGGGCCAACGTCCTGACTTTC

size: .
D: .
V: TRBV6-1
J: TRBJ1-1
CDR3: CASSETLGQRLNTEAFF
DNA: TGTGCCAGCAGTGAAACCCTAGGACAGCGGCTGAACACTGAAGCTTTCTTT

size: .
D: TRBD1
V: TRBV5-4
J: TRBJ1-1
CDR3: CASSKGQGNTEAFF
DNA: TGTGCCAGCAGCAAAGGACAGGGCAACACTGAAGCTTTCTTT

size: .
D: .
V: TRBV27
J: TRBJ1-1
CDR3: CASTSTGMTEAFF
DNA: TGTGCCAGCACCTCTACAGGGATGACTGAAGCTTTCTTT

size: .
D: .
V: TRBV7-3
J: TRBJ2-7
CDR3: CASSILLYEQYF
DNA: TGTGCCAGCAGTATACTCCTCTACGAGCAGTACTTC

size: .
D: .
V: TRBV10-3
J: TRBJ1-1
CDR3: CAISESIGDYTEAFF
DNA: TGTGCCATCAGTGAGTCGATCGGGGATTACACTGAAGCTTTCTTT

size: .
D: TRBD1
V: TRBV29-1
J: TRBJ2-1
CDR3: CSVEPPGQYDLEQFF
DNA: TGCAGCGTTGAACCCCCGGGACAGTATGACCTCGAGCAGTTCTTC

size: few
D: TRBD1
V: TRBV18
J: TRBJ2-3
CDR3: CASSRTGSTDTQYF
DNA: TGTGCCAGCTCACGGACAGGAAGCACAGATACGCAGTATTTT

size: .
D: TRBD1
V: TRBV15
J: TRBJ1-5
CDR3: CATSKPGGDYSNQPQHF
DNA: TGTGCCACCAGCAAGCCAGGGGGAGATTATAGCAATCAGCCCCAGCATTTT

size: .
D: .
V: TRBV28
J: TRBJ2-2
CDR3: CASSSSGEGTGELFF
DNA: TGTGCCAGCAGTTCCTCGGGGGAAGGCACCGGGGAGCTGTTTTTT

size: .
D: TRBD1
V: TRBV4-2
J: TRBJ1-6
CDR3: CASSQANRGAYNSPLHF
DNA: TGTGCCAGCAGCCAGGCGAACAGGGGTGCCTATAATTCACCCCTCCACTTT

size: .
D: TRBD1
V: TRBV5-5
J: TRBJ2-5
CDR3: CASSPGQGRETQYF
DNA: TGTGCCAGCAGCCCGGGACAGGGAAGAGAGACCCAGTACTTC

size: .
D: .
V: TRBV5-1
J: TRBJ2-1
CDR3: CASSLGTALAYNEQFF
DNA: TGCGCCAGCAGCTTGGGGACAGCCCTTGCCTACAATGAGCAGTTCTTC

size: .
D: .
V: TRBV6-1
J: TRBJ2-2
CDR3: CASSEEVRGNTGELFF
DNA: TGTGCCAGCAGTGAAGAGGTCAGGGGCAACACCGGGGAGCTGTTTTTT

size: .
D: TRBD1
V: TRBV6-5
J: TRBJ2-7
CDR3: CASSYTRDRGPYEQYF
DNA: TGTGCCAGCAGTTACACTAGGGACAGGGGACCCTACGAGCAGTACTTC

size: .
D: .
V: TRBV5-1
J: TRBJ2-7
CDR3: CASSSGLSVHEQYF
DNA: TGCGCCAGCAGCTCGGGACTGTCGGTCCACGAGCAGTACTTC

size: .
D: TRBD2
V: TRBV7-2
J: TRBJ2-2
CDR3: CASSLAGGPAGELFF
DNA: TGTGCCAGCAGTTTAGCGGGAGGGCCTGCCGGGGAGCTGTTTTTT

size: .
D: .
V: TRBV18
J: TRBJ1-2
CDR3: CASSPTGITSANYGYTF
DNA: TGTGCCAGCTCACCGACCGGGATCACTTCAGCTAACTATGGCTACACCTTC

size: .
D: .
V: TRBV10-2
J: TRBJ2-2
CDR3: CASSGSGTGELFF
DNA: TGCGCCAGCAGTGGGAGTGGGACCGGGGAGCTGTTTTTT

size: .
D: TRBD1
V: TRBV6-1
J: TRBJ1-2
CDR3: CASSEGTGPYYGYTF
DNA: TGTGCCAGCAGTGAAGGGACAGGGCCCTACTATGGCTACACCTTC

size: once
D: .
V: TRBV28
J: TRBJ2-7
CDR3: CASSLQGPYEQYF
DNA: TGTGCCAGCAGTTTACAGGGGCCCTACGAGCAGTACTTC

size: once
D: TRBD1
V: TRBV19
J: TRBJ1-1
CDR3: CASSSVRGTEAFF
DNA: TGTGCCAGTAGTAGTGTCAGGGGGACTGAAGCTTTCTTT

size: .
D: TRBD1
V: TRBV6-1
J: TRBJ1-3
CDR3: CASSVYRGPGNTIYF
DNA: TGTGCCAGCAGTGTGTACAGGGGGCCTGGAAACACCATATATTTT

size: .
D: .
V: TRBV6-5
J: TRBJ1-5
CDR3: CASSYSAESNQPQHF
DNA: TGTGCCAGCAGTTACTCCGCGGAAAGCAATCAGCCCCAGCATTTT

size: .
D: TRBD1
V: TRBV2
J: TRBJ1-5
CDR3: CASRGQGLGNQPQHF
DNA: TGTGCCAGCAGAGGACAGGGTCTGGGCAATCAGCCCCAGCATTTT

size: .
D: TRBD1
V: TRBV27
J: TRBJ1-1
CDR3: CASSLTTGGTEAFF
DNA: TGTGCCAGCAGTTTAACTACAGGGGGGACTGAAGCTTTCTTT